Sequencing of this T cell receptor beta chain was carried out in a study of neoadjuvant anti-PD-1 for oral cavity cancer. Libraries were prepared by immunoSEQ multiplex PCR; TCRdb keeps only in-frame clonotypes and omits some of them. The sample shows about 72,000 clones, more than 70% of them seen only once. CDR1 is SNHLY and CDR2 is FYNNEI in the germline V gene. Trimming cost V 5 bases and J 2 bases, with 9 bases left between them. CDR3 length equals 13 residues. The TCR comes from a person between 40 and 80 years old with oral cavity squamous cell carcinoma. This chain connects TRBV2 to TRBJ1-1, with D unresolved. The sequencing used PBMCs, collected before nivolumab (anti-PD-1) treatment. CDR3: CASSPEINTEAFF. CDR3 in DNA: TGTGCCAGCAGTCCCGAAATCAACACTGAAGCTTTCTTT.